This TCR beta chain was captured in a study of T cell repertoires in cytomegalovirus infection. About the research overall: Recently identified HLA-C-restricted and well-studied HLA-B-restricted CMV epitopes were used. It can be stated that public TCR beta signatures indicated CMV infection as well as a matching HLA type.

TCRdb called the reads again in MiXCR, with one record for every CDR3 protein. Of approximately 390,000 distinct CDR3 sequences detected, just under 35% appear once; the ten largest clones hold roughly 13%. Per the germline V gene, CDR1 is SGHRS and CDR2 is YFSETQ. The CDR3 runs to 14 residues. Trimming took off 0 bases at V and 2 bases at J, with 9 bases between the two ends. A word on this clonotype: The antigen is unknown.

This chain connects TRBV5-1 to TRBJ2-7; tentatively, D is TRBD1 (6 bases). This specimen consisted of cultured PBMCs, obtained from culture after CMV antigen stimulation. The receptor was derived from a human donor in good health (CMV status not recorded). Some clones in this sample may be carry-over from other donors' samples. CDR3: CASSLAGTTYEQYF. The CDR3 DNA follows: TGCGCCAGCAGCTTGGCCGGGACAACCTACGAGCAGTACTTC.